This T cell receptor (beta chain) was recovered during a study of shared clonotypes between healthy human individuals. In the authors' workflow: Quality scores were absent from the junction-only immunoSEQ sequences, so filtering differed. Measured with immunoSEQ multiplex PCR; TCRdb has only the in-frame clones, and not every one. V and J calls plus clone size are reproduced from that table; the DNA served to infer D and trimming. The data contain roughly 1,800,000 clones, about 95% of them singletons. This CDR3 comprises 13 residues. The V end lost 4 bases, the J end lost 5 bases, and 9 bases lay between the germline ends. Germline CDR1 SEHNR, CDR2 FQNEAQ (reference sequence). Findings of the study overall: Naive subsets generally had larger estimated richness than memory subsets. The sharing of 4.5% to 5% of naive CD4 clonotypes was seen across a few donors.

Comments on this clone: Its antigen remains unknown.

In the naive CD8 group, cells lacked CD45RO and were positively selected for CCR7, so terminally differentiated effector memory CD45RA+ cells were left out. This chain joins TRBV7-9 and TRBJ2-1; tentatively, D is TRBD2 (5 bases). Sequencing was performed on naive CD8+ T cells sorted from blood. The sequence was collected from a man aged 18 to 35 in good health. This chain's CDR3 is CASSSPGDNEQFF. CDR3 nucleotides: TGTGCCAGCAGCTCCCCCGGGGACAATGAGCAGTTCTTC. The entire variable domain, with the rest obtained from reference TRBV7-9 and TRBJ2-1, is as follows: DTGVSQNPRHKITKRGQNVTFRCDPISEHNRLYWYRQTLGQGPEFLTYFQNEAQLEKSRLLSDRFSAERPKGSFSTLEIQRTEQGDSAMYLCASSSPGDNEQFFGPGTRLTVL.